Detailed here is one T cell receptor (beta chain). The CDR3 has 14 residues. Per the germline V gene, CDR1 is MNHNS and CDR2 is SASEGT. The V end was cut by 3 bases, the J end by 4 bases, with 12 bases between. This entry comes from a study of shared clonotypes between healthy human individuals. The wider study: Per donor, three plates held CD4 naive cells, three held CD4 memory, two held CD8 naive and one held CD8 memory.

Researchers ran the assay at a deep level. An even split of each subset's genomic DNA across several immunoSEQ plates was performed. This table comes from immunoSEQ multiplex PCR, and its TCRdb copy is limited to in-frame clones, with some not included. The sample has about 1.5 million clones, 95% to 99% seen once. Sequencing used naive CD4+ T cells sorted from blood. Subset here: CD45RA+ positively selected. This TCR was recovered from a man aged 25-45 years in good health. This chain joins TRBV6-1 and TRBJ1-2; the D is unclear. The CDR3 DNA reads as TGTGCCAGCAGTGATCCCGGACGGACCTATGGCTACACCTTC. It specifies CASSDPGRTYGYTF.